Shown below are 21 T cell receptor beta chains from a single sample sequenced in a study of human T cells and chemical hapten exposure. The starting material, unfractionated whole blood, was used for total RNA extraction. TCRdb passed the 5' RACE reads through MiXCR, listing each CDR3 protein once. This repertoire shows about 80,000 distinct CDR3 sequences, 7% to 8% found once; its top ten account for under 3%. These receptors were obtained from a male donor in good health.

As regards this clonotype: A much larger clone lies one base from this, so it may be a read error. The CDR3 protein is CASSPGTENQLQHF. CDR3 nucleotide sequence: TGTGCCAGCAGTCCCGGGACGGAGAATCAGCTCCAGCATTTT. J is TRBJ1-5 and V is TRBV12-3 or TRBV12-4; TRBD1 is a possible D gene (5 bases). The CDR3 totals 14 residues.

This clonotype was recorded many times. The chain uses TRBV29-1 and TRBJ2-2; D ambiguous. V dropped 6 bases and J dropped 4 bases, with 9 bases sitting between them. Looked up from germline, CDR1 is SQVTM and CDR2 is ANQGSEA. The CDR3 is 12 amino acids. CDR3 amino acids: CSVVNPTGELFF. The DNA for the CDR3 is TGCAGCGTGGTTAATCCCACCGGGGAGCTGTTTTTT.

The chain links TRBV7-6 to TRBJ1-1; TRBD1 might be the D (6 bases). There are 14 residues in the CDR3. V was cut by 5 bases and J by 8 bases, with 18 bases left in between. Germline values: CDR1 SGHVS, CDR2 FNYEAQ. The CDR3 sequence is CASSPRGGAEEAFF. CDR3 DNA sequence: TGTGCCAGCAGCCCGCGGGGGGGGGCAGAAGAAGCTTTCTTT.

At least ten counts were recorded for this clonotype. Here the CDR3 DNA reads TGTGCCATCAGTGAGTCAAATAGGGTACGAGCTGCAACTAATGAAAAACTGTTTTTT. Translated, it gives CAISESNRVRAATNEKLFF. The chain couples TRBV10-3 to TRBJ1-4, with D uncertain. V lost 0 bases to trimming and J lost 0 bases, with 17 bases between them. Germline CDR1 and CDR2: ENHRY and SYGVKD. CDR3 length equals 19 residues.

This clonotype was seen repeatedly, ten times or more. The CDR3 region has the DNA TGTGCCAGCTCACCACTAACGGCGATAGCCAAAAACATTCAGTACTTC. Protein: CASSPLTAIAKNIQYF. The chain joins TRBV18 to TRBJ2-4; no clear D. The germline gives CDR1 KGHSH, CDR2 LQKENI. This CDR3 is built from 16 residues. V lost 1 base and J 0 bases, leaving 10 bases between the germline ends.

This clonotype has only a few counts. This chain uses TRBV9 with TRBJ2-3; 8 nucleotides match TRBD1. V lost 5 bases, J lost 1 base, and 6 bases stayed unmatched. CDR1 and CDR2 from the germline V gene are SGDLS and YYNGEE. The CDR3 contains 15 residues. CDR3 DNA: TGTGCCAGCAGGATGACAGGGGATGGCACAGATACGCAGTATTTT. Translation: CASRMTGDGTDTQYF.

This clonotype has a count of ten or more. The V call is TRBV6-2 or TRBV6-3, the J call TRBJ2-3, with 8 bases matching TRBD1. J was trimmed by 4 bases and V by 2 bases; bases with no gene match: 8. The CDR3 extends over 16 amino acids. Germline-derived CDR1 and CDR2 are MNHEY and SVGEGT. CDR3 protein: CASSYVAGGPADTQYF. The CDR3 coding sequence is TGTGCCAGCAGTTACGTAGCAGGGGGCCCGGCAGATACGCAGTATTTT.

The rearrangement links TRBV7-2 to TRBJ2-1, with 7 bases that match TRBD1. The germline V gene encodes CDR1 SGHTA and CDR2 FQGNSA. The CDR3 extends over 16 amino acids. Trimming took 4 bases from V and 2 from J; bases not matched to a gene: 8. The CDR3 loop reads CASSYTGVGPYNEQFF. The CDR3 nucleotides read TGTGCCAGCAGCTACACAGGGGTAGGACCCTACAATGAGCAGTTCTTC.

The J gene is TRBJ1-4, the V gene TRBV5-5; unclear D gene. V was cut by 5 bases and J by 4 bases, with 12 bases left in between. This CDR3 comprises 14 residues. Germline values: CDR1 SGHKS, CDR2 YYEKEE (reference sequence). CDR3 region: CASSRTFNNEKLFF. In DNA, the CDR3 is TGTGCCAGCAGTCGGACCTTCAATAATGAAAAACTGTTTTTT.

The V gene is TRBV7-6, the J gene TRBJ2-7; 9 nucleotides match TRBD2. V was clipped by 2 bases and J by 4 bases; unmatched bases: 3. The CDR3 totals 14 residues. Per the germline V gene, CDR1 is SGHVS and CDR2 is FNYEAQ. CDR3 sequence: CASSLSSGAYEQYF. Written as DNA, the CDR3 is TGTGCCAGCAGCTTATCTAGCGGGGCTTACGAGCAGTACTTC.

In its sample, this clonotype was seen many times. The chain recombines TRBV20-1 with TRBJ2-7, with 7 bases aligning to TRBD1. V was pared by 0 bases and J by 3 bases, with 5 bases of the junction left unmatched. CDR3 length equals 14 residues. Germline CDR1 DFQATT, CDR2 SNEGSKA (reference sequence). The CDR3 is CSARDAGTDYEQYF. The CDR3 DNA sequence: TGCAGTGCTAGAGACGCCGGGACAGACTACGAGCAGTACTTC.

This clonotype occurred a few times. The gene calls are TRBV5-1 and TRBJ1-1; 8 bases match TRBD1. Trimming took 4 bases from V and 4 from J; bases not matched to a gene: 6. This CDR3 is 14 amino acids long. Germline V gives CDR1 SGHRS, CDR2 YFSETQ. CDR3 residues: CASSHRQGSTEAFF. The DNA for the CDR3 is TGCGCCAGCAGCCACCGACAGGGGTCCACTGAAGCTTTCTTT.

This clonotype was observed many times. The rearrangement joins TRBV3-1 to TRBJ2-7; D not certain. The CDR3 sequence is 14 residues long. Germline CDR1 is LGHDT and CDR2 is YNNKEL (reference sequence). Trimming left V 4 bases short and J 3 bases short, with 13 bases between. The CDR3 spells CASSRDQIDYEQYF. The CDR3 DNA is TGTGCCAGCAGCCGGGATCAGATAGACTACGAGCAGTACTTC.

The CDR3 nucleotides read TGCAGCGTTACGCTGTTGCTACCGAACACTGAAGCTTTCTTT. It specifies CSVTLLLPNTEAFF. V usage is TRBV29-1 and J usage is TRBJ1-1; no firm D call. Trimming removed 5 bases at V and 1 base at J, with 14 bases between. The germline V gene encodes CDR1 SQVTM and CDR2 ANQGSEA. The CDR3 covers 14 residues.

This clonotype occurred a few times. The genes are TRBV7-8 and TRBJ2-5; D gene ambiguous. The ends were cut back, 0 bases at V and 5 bases at J, with 13 bases in the middle. Germline values: CDR1 SGHVS, CDR2 FQNEAQ. This CDR3 comprises 15 residues. CDR3 region: CASSLAGPPGETQYF. DNA of the CDR3: TGTGCCAGCAGCTTAGCGGGCCCGCCTGGGGAGACCCAGTACTTC.

In this sample, this clonotype turned up many times. The rearrangement joins TRBV2 to TRBJ1-1; possibly TRBD1 for D (6 bases). The CDR3 has 16 amino acids. V was trimmed by 6 bases and J by 0 bases, leaving 17 bases between them. Germline V CDR1 and CDR2: SNHLY, FYNNEI. This CDR3 is CASSIHRVLLNTEAFF. The CDR3 nucleotides are TGTGCCAGCAGCATCCACAGGGTCCTACTGAACACTGAAGCTTTCTTT. Looking up the rest from reference TRBV2 and TRBJ1-1 gives the full variable domain: EPEVTQTPSHQVTQMGQEVILRCVPISNHLYFYWYRQILGQKVEFLVSFYNNEISEKSEIFDDQFSVERPDGSNFTLKIRSTKLEDSAMYFCASSIHRVLLNTEAFFGQGTRLTVV.

This sequence joins TRBV27 and TRBJ1-5; D perhaps matches TRBD1 (5 bases). Germline loops: CDR1 MNHEY, CDR2 SMNVEV (reference sequence). V lost 3 bases and J 2 bases, leaving 17 bases between the germline ends. CDR3 size: 17 residues. CDR3 residues: CASSFAPGDPGNQPQHF. The CDR3 bases are TGTGCCAGCAGTTTTGCACCTGGGGACCCAGGCAATCAGCCCCAGCATTTT.

This chain connects TRBV7-2 to TRBJ2-2; possibly TRBD2 for D (6 bases). This CDR3 is 16 amino acids long. The germline V gene has CDR1 SGHTA and CDR2 FQGNSA. V lost 1 base, J lost 3 bases, and 12 bases lay in between. The CDR3 here is CASSLGSSGHTGELFF. The CDR3 DNA is TGTGCCAGCAGCTTAGGAAGTAGCGGACACACCGGGGAGCTGTTTTTT.

This clonotype was picked up a small number of times. The genes are TRBV20-1 and TRBJ2-1; the match to TRBD1 covers 7 bases. Unmatched junction bases numbered 9, after V lost 6 bases and J lost 7 bases. Germline assignment: CDR1 DFQATT and CDR2 SNEGSKA (reference sequence). The CDR3 loop spans 13 amino acids. In nucleotides, the CDR3 is TGCAGTGCCCAGGTTCCGGGACAGAATGAGCAGTTCTTC. It translates to CSAQVPGQNEQFF.

This clonotype was observed a handful of times. The chain uses TRBV14 and TRBJ2-2; 7 nucleotides align to TRBD1. Trimming cost V 3 bases and J 5 bases; bases outside gene matches: 9. Germline CDR1 SGHDN, CDR2 FVKESK. The CDR3 length is 16 residues. The CDR3 DNA follows: TGTGCCAGCAGCCATCCGGACAGGAAAAAAACCGGGGAGCTGTTTTTT. This translates into CASSHPDRKKTGELFF.

This clonotype was seen at least ten times. The chain couples TRBV5-1 to TRBJ2-2, with D uncertain. This CDR3 has 16 residues. Germline V gene data show CDR1 as SGHRS and CDR2 as YFSETQ. Between the trimmed V and J ends, which lost 0 bases and 1 base, there was a span of 10 bases. The CDR3 loop is CASSLVPNRNTGELFF. The CDR3 nucleotides read TGCGCCAGCAGCTTGGTTCCCAACAGGAACACCGGGGAGCTGTTTTTT.